This T cell receptor (beta chain) was found in a study of T cells in localized non-small cell lung cancer. The method was immunoSEQ multiplex PCR; TCRdb's version includes in-frame clones alone and lacks a portion of them. The top ten clones hold 9.4% of a sample with about 24,000 clones, about 91% of them seen once. The CDR3 length is 14 residues. Trimming cost V 5 bases and J 10 bases, with 18 bases left between them. Germline V CDR1 and CDR2: SGHTA, FQGNSA. The sequence was collected from a woman aged 35 to 75 with stage III lung adenocarcinoma. The V call is TRBV7-2, the J call TRBJ2-1; perhaps TRBD2 as D (5 bases). This specimen consisted of peripheral blood mononuclear cells, obtained before any cancer treatment. The CDR3 region has the DNA TGTGCCAGCAGCACTTCCGGACTCTATACCGAGCAGTTCTTC. This sequence encodes CASSTSGLYTEQFF.